A selection of T cell receptor beta chains follows, all from one sample in a study of read filtering for tumor transcriptome and immune sequencing. MiXCR, run by TCRdb on the reads, gives a single entry per CDR3 protein. In the table there are about 58,000 distinct CDR3 sequences, around an eighth of which are singletons. Sequencing was done on a sample of a population of CD138-negative cells sorted from bone marrow. The receptors here all came from a donor older than 35 with multiple myeloma. Each CDR3 is given with its conserved first and last residue. Each record gives: J gene, clone size, V gene, CDR3 protein. Size is stated for part of the rows, as once, few or many counts, or as a class when the clone is expanded.

J: TRBJ2-2; size: many; V: TRBV6-1; CDR3: CASRRDRRGELFF
J: TRBJ2-3; size: many; V: TRBV6-5; CDR3: CATGVGGRADTQYF
J: TRBJ2-5; size: many; V: TRBV5-6; CDR3: CASRHAMVAGETQYF
J: TRBJ2-3; size: few; V: TRBV2; CDR3: CASVVAGGPDTQYF
J: TRBJ1-1; size: many; V: TRBV14; CDR3: CASSLLTGASEAFF
J: TRBJ2-5; size: many; V: TRBV12-3/TRBV12-4; CDR3: CASSFTRQGETQYF
J: TRBJ1-4; size: .; V: TRBV7-9; CDR3: CAGSLTVGEKLLF
J: TRBJ1-1; size: many; V: TRBV11-2; CDR3: CAIPNVEGEAFF
J: TRBJ2-1; size: few; V: TRBV12-3/TRBV12-4; CDR3: CASSARGVYNEQFF
J: TRBJ2-2; size: many; V: TRBV6-2/TRBV6-3; CDR3: CASSFRTGGSGELFF
J: TRBJ2-3; size: many; V: TRBV5-1; CDR3: CASSGPDTQYF
J: TRBJ2-2; size: .; V: TRBV29-1; CDR3: CSVEDQDTGELFF
J: TRBJ1-2; size: many; V: TRBV12-3/TRBV12-4; CDR3: CASNIGQATNGYTF
J: TRBJ1-1; size: few; V: TRBV6-1; CDR3: CASRRDIMNTEAFF
J: TRBJ2-2; size: many; V: TRBV29-1; CDR3: CSVEDQGSIRSNGELFF
J: TRBJ2-7; size: many; V: TRBV20-1; CDR3: CSAFDRAGGSYEQYF
J: TRBJ1-1; size: many; V: TRBV12-3/TRBV12-4; CDR3: CASSEFGEAFF
J: TRBJ1-5; size: many; V: TRBV18; CDR3: CASSPGTGGLIQPQHF
J: TRBJ1-3; size: .; V: TRBV15; CDR3: CATSRVPPLVLDSGNTIYF
J: TRBJ2-3; size: few; V: TRBV4-2; CDR3: CASSPNAAGEYDTQYF
J: TRBJ2-7; size: few; V: TRBV11-2; CDR3: CASSAPGQGSSREQYF
J: TRBJ2-3; size: many; V: TRBV12-2; CDR3: CARVAQDTQYF